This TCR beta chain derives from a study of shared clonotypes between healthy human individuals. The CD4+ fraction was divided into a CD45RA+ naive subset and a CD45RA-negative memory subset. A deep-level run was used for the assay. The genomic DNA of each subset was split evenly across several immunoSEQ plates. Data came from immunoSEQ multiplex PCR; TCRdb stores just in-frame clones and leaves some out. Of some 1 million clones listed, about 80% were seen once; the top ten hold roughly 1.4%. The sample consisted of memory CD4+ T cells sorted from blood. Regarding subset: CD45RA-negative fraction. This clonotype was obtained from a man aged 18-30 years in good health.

CDR3 coding DNA: TGTGCCAGCAGTCGGGACCTATTGAACACTGAAGCTTTCTTT. Amino acids: CASSRDLLNTEAFF. V gene TRBV6-5 combines with J gene TRBJ1-1; perhaps TRBD1 as D (5 bases). Germline V gene lookup returns CDR1 MNHEY and CDR2 SVGAGI. CDR3 length: 14 residues. V lost 5 bases and J 0 bases, leaving 10 bases between the germline ends.